One TCR beta chain is described in this entry. No antigen is known for it. The data belong to a study of OX40 agonist ivuxolimab in advanced cancers. Findings of the study overall: In the 0.1-3.0 mg/kg groups, partial responders showed among the lowest expansion. Within 6 weeks, CD4+ and CD8+ blood T cells expanded clonally at 0.1 to 3.0 mg/kg.

The method was immunoSEQ multiplex PCR; TCRdb's version includes in-frame clones alone and lacks a portion of them. The sample carries roughly 70,000 clones, 75% to 90% recorded once. CDR1 is SGHTA, CDR2 FQGNSA, per germline. The CDR3 sequence is 13 residues long. V lost 0 bases and J lost 7, with 9 bases in between. This TCR came from an adult with an advanced solid tumor such as melanoma, head and neck, liver or kidney cancer. This chain connects TRBV7-2 to TRBJ1-2; no clear D. This material consisted of CD4+ or CD8+ T cells sorted from blood, taken in a trial of the OX40 agonist ivuxolimab. DNA of the CDR3: TGTGCCAGCAGCTTAGCGCCGGAGGGTGGCTACACCTTC. Translated, it gives CASSLAPEGGYTF.